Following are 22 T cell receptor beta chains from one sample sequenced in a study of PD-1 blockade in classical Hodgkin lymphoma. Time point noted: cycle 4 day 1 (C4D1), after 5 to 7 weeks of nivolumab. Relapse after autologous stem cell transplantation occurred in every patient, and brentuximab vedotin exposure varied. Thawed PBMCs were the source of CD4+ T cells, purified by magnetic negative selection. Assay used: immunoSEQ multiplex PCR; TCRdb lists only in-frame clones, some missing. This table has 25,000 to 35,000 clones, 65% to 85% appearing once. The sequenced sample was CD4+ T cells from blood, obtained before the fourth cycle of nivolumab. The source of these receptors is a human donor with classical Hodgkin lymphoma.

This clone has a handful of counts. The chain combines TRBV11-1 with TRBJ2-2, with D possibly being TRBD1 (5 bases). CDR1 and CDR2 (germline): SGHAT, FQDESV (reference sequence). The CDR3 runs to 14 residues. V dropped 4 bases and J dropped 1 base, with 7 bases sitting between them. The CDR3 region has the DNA TGTGCCAGCAGCTCCCAGGGGAACACCGGGGAGCTGTTTTTT. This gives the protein CASSSQGNTGELFF. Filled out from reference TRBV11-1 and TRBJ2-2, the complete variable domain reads EAEVAQSPRYKITEKSQAVAFWCDPISGHATLYWYRQILGQGPELLVQFQDESVVDDSQLPKDRFSAERLKGVDSTLKIQPAELGDSAMYLCASSSQGNTGELFFGEGSRLTVL.

The DNA of the CDR3 is TGCGCCAGCAGCCCTACAGGAGGGGGCGGGCAGCCCCAGCATTTT. Protein: CASSPTGGGGQPQHF. This chain connects TRBV5-1 to TRBJ1-5, with 7 bases matching TRBD1. V was pared by 4 bases and J by 7 bases, with 11 bases of the junction left unmatched. The CDR3 runs to 15 residues. Germline loops: CDR1 SGHRS, CDR2 YFSETQ.

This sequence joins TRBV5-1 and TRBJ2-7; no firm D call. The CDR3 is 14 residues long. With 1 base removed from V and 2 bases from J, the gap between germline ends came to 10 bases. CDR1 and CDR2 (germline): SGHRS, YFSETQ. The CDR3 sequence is CASSLISPTYEQYF. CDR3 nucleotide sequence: TGCGCCAGCAGCTTGATATCACCGACCTACGAGCAGTACTTC.

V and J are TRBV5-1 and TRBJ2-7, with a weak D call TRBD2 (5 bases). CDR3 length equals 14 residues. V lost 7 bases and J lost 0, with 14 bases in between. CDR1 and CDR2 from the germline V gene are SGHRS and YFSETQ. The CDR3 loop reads CASEPTGSSYEQYF. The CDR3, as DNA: TGCGCCAGCGAACCTACGGGGAGCTCCTACGAGCAGTACTTC.

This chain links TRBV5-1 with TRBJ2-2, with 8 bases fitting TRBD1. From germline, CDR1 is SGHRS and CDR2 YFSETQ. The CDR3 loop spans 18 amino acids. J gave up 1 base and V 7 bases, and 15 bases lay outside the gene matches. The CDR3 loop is CASRGGQGAGVNTGELFF. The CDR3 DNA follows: TGCGCCAGCCGGGGAGGCCAGGGGGCAGGTGTGAACACCGGGGAGCTGTTTTTT.

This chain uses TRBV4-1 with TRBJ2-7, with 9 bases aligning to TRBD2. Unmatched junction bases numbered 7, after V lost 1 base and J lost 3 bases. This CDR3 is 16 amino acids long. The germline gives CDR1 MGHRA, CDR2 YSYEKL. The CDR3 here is CASSQGPRGGVYEQYF. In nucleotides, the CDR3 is TGCGCCAGCAGCCAAGGTCCCCGCGGGGGGGTCTACGAGCAGTACTTC.

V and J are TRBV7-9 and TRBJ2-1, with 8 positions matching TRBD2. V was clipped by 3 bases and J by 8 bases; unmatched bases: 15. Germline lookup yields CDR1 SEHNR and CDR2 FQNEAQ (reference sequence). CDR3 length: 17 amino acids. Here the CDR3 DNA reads TGTGCCAGCAGCTTGTGGCGCGGGGGGTGGATAGTCGATGAGCAGTTCTTC. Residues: CASSLWRGGWIVDEQFF.

CDR3: CASSLAVETQYF. CDR3 sequence (DNA): TGTGCCAGCAGCTTAGCGGTGGAGACCCAGTACTTC. The V call is TRBV7-9, the J call TRBJ2-5; no firm D call. Germline CDR1 is SEHNR and CDR2 is FQNEAQ (reference sequence). The V end was cut by 0 bases, the J end by 5 bases, with 4 bases between. The CDR3 is 12 residues long.

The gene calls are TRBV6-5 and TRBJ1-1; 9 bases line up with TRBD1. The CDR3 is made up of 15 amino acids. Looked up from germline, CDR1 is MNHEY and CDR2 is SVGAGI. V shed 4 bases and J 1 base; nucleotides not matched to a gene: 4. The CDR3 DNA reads TGTGCCAGCAGTTGGACAGGGGAGCCGAACACTGAAGCTTTCTTT. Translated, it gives CASSWTGEPNTEAFF.

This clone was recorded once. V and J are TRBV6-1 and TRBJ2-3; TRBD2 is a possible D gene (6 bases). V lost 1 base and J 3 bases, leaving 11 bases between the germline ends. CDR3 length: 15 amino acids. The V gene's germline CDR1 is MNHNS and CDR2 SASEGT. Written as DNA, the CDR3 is TGTGCCAGCAGTGAAGTGAGGGGAGGAACAGATACGCAGTATTTT. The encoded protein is CASSEVRGGTDTQYF.

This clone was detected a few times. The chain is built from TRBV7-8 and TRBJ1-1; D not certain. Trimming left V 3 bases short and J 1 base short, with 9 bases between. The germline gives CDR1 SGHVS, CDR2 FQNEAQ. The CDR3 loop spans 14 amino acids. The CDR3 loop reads CASSFVWGNTEAFF. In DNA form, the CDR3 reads TGTGCCAGCAGCTTTGTTTGGGGGAACACTGAAGCTTTCTTT.

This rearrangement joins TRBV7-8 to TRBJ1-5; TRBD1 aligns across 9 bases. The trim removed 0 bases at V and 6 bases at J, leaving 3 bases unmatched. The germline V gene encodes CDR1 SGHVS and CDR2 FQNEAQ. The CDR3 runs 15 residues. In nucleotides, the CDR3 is TGTGCCAGCAGCTTAGCACAGGGGGCAGGTCAGCCCCAGCATTTT. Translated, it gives CASSLAQGAGQPQHF.

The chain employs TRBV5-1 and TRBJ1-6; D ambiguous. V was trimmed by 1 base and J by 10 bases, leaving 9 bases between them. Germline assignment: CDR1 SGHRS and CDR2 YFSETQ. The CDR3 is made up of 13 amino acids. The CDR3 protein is CASSLMPSSPLHF. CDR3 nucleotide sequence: TGCGCCAGCAGCTTGATGCCTTCCTCACCCCTCCACTTT.

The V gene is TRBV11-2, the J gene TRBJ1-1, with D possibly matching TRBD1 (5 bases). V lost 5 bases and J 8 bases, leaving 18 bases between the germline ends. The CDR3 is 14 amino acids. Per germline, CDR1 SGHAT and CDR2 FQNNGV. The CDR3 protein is CASSLRGRGREAFF. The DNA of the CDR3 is TGTGCCAGCAGCCTAAGGGGTAGGGGAAGGGAAGCTTTCTTT.

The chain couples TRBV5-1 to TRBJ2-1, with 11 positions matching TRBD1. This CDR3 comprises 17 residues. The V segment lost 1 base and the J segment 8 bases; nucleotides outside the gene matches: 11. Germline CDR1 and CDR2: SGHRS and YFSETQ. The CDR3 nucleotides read TGCGCCAGCAGCTTGATCCCGCGGGACAGGGGGTCGGATGAGCAGTTCTTC. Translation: CASSLIPRDRGSDEQFF. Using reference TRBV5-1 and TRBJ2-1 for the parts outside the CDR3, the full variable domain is KAGVTQTPRYLIKTRGQQVTLSCSPISGHRSVSWYQQTPGQGLQFLFEYFSETQRNKGNFPGRFSGRQFSNSRSEMNVSTLELGDSALYLCASSLIPRDRGSDEQFFGPGTRLTVL.

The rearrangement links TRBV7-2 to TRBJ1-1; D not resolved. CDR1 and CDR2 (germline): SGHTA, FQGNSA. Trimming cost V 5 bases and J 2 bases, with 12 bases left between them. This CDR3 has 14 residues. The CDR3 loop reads CASSPDDVNTEAFF. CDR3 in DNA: TGTGCCAGCAGCCCAGACGATGTCAACACTGAAGCTTTCTTT.

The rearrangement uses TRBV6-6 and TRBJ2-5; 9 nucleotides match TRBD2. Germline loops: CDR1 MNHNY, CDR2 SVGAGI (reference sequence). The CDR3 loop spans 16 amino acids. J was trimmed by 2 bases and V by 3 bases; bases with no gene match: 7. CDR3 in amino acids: CASSYTGGGGQETQYF. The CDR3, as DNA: TGTGCCAGCAGTTATACCGGCGGGGGGGGTCAAGAGACCCAGTACTTC.

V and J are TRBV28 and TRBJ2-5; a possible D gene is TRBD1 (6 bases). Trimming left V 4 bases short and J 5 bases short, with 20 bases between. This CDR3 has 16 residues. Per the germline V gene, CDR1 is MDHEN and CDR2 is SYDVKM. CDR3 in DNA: TGTGCCAGCAGTTCCAGGGGACGGACCACCTTGGAGACCCAGTACTTC. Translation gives CASSSRGRTTLETQYF. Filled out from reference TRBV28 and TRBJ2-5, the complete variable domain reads DVKVTQSSRYLVKRTGEKVFLECVQDMDHENMFWYRQDPGLGLRLIYFSYDVKMKEKGDIPEGYSVSREKKERFSLILESASTNQTSMYLCASSSRGRTTLETQYFGPGTRLLVL.

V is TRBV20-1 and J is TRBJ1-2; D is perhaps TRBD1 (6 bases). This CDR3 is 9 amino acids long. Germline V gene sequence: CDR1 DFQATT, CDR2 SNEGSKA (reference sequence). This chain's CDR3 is CRAGAGYTF. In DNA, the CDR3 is TGCAGGGCGGGGGCTGGCTACACCTTC.

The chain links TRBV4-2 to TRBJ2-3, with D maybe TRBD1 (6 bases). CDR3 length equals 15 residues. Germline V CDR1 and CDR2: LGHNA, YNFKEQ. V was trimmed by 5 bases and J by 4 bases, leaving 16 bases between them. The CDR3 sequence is CASSSRVGAADTQYF. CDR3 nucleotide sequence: TGTGCCAGCAGCTCAAGAGTGGGGGCGGCAGATACGCAGTATTTT.

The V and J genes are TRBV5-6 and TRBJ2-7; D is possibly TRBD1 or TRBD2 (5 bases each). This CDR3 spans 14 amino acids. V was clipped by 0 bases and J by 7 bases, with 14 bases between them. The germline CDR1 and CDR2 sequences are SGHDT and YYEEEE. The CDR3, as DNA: TGTGCCAGCAGCTTGGGAGGGGTCCGTCGGGAGCAGTACTTC. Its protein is CASSLGGVRREQYF.

The CDR3 is CASSLEGTNEKLFF. For the CDR3, the DNA is TGCGCCAGCAGCTTGGAAGGGACTAATGAAAAACTGTTTTTT. The chain recombines TRBV5-1 with TRBJ1-4; D unclear. CDR3 length: 14 amino acids. Trimming pared 0 bases from V and 2 bases from J, leaving 5 bases between. Germline V gene data show CDR1 as SGHRS and CDR2 as YFSETQ.